This TCR beta chain is drawn from a study of cytotoxic CD8 clonotypes in ibrutinib-treated CLL. Overall study context: The response samples were taken once patients had been treated for a median of around eleven months, range 6 to 36.

Repertoires were generated with immunoSEQ multiplex PCR, while TCRdb's copy carries only in-frame clones and drops some. The sample consists of tens of thousands of clones, roughly 86% of them appearing once. The CDR3 totals 14 residues. V gave up 1 base and J gave up 2 bases, with 5 bases separating them. Germline V gene sequence: CDR1 KGHSH, CDR2 LQKENI. Sequencing was performed on PBMCs, taken before ibrutinib treatment. The chain joins TRBV18 to TRBJ1-4; no reliable D call. This clonotype was obtained from a human donor with chronic lymphocytic leukemia. DNA of the CDR3: TGTGCCAGCTCACCACAGGGTACTAATGAAAAACTGTTTTTT. As protein: CASSPQGTNEKLFF.